Detailed here is one T cell receptor beta chain. Its antigen is not yet known. No base-level quality is on record; no much larger clone is a single base apart. These data are taken from a study of T cell responses to AZD1222 COVID-19 vaccine (dated by TCRdb to the early 2020s). Concerning the study at large: TCR sequencing was performed for 230 to 250 trial participants, of whom about 200 were given two doses of AZD1222 and approximately 26 were given two doses of MenACWY control vaccine. Trial participants were enrolled by age into subgroups of 18-55, 56-69 and 70-plus years, and about 150, 27 and 61 TCR-sequenced participants, respectively, were included in these subgroups.

The sample's time point label, decoded: about 28 days (+/-7) after the second vaccine dose. AZD1222 recipients given second doses at about 4 weeks or at about 12 weeks were pooled, since spike-specific TCR depth and breadth were not found to differ between the two schedules. Vaccinee samples were obtained from the UK trials COV001 and COV002, which included a single-blind randomized controlled phase 2/3 trial of AZD1222 (ChAdOx1 nCoV-19) in healthy adults. For TCRbeta chain sequencing, PBMC samples from trial participants were taken at day 0 and at day 28 after the second dose. Results and caveats for the whole study, not just this receptor: Participants were mostly white British and included more females than males, and it was suggested by the authors that clonal diversity may have been underestimated. The whole spike protein was spanned by vaccine-associated CD4 TCRs, and dominant responses were seen in regions 160-218 and 743-854. After two AZD1222 doses, spike-specific TCR breadth and depth were significantly higher than at day 0 and than in MenACWY recipients. Reportedly, almost half of the unique spike-specific TCRs recognized epitopes lying outside the regions that are mutated in the B.1.351 and B.1.1.7 variants. The 56-69-year group was small, and its depth increase did not reach significance, likely because of low power. Conclusions about previously exposed vaccinees were limited because only six or seven AZD1222 recipients were SARS-CoV-2 seropositive at baseline. Because no day 14 peak-response samples were available, repertoires were characterized only after the peak T cell response.

The CDR3 regions of human TCRbeta chains were subjected to immunosequencing. The source study handled its data this way. TCRs in the repertoires were compared against a reference library of SARS-CoV-2-specific TCRs that had been generated with the MIRA antigen-specificity platform. Breadth meant the fraction of unique TCRs that were SARS-CoV-2-associated, whereas depth meant the fraction of total T cells that were SARS-CoV-2-associated. Each spike-specific TCR was assigned to its reactive spike region and to a CD4 or CD8 class using the MIRA data. Log10-transformed breadth and depth values were compared by one-way ANOVA with Sidak's multiple comparisons tests. TCRdb provides this immuneACCESS table in a form limited to in-frame rearrangements. Some clones are lacking; in checked studies, under half of them reflect an unresolved V gene, and why the rest are absent is not known. D and trimming were read from the DNA, whereas the V and J calls and clone size are those reported in that table. Recorded for this sample are about 130,000 clones; around 85% of them occurred a single time. The top ten hold around 4.4% of the sample.

The germline V gene sets CDR1 to SGHVT and CDR2 to SQSDAQ. Its CDR3 holds 19 amino acids, cysteine through phenylalanine. Only the CDR3 DNA is retained, 57 bases long and in frame from the first base. Relative to germline, V is missing 5 bases and J is missing 6 bases, with 20 bases of the junction outside any gene match. Sequenced material: peripheral blood, taken 28 days after the second AZD1222 dose. The source is an adult who received the AZD1222 COVID-19 vaccine. The rearranged chain carries TRBV7-4 and TRBJ1-5, with 9 junctional bases fitting TRBD1. The bases read TGTGCCAGCAGCCCAGAGGTATCCGGGACAGGGATTTGCGGTCAGCCCCAGCATTTT. This codes for CASSPEVSGTGICGQPQHF.